Reported below is one T cell receptor (beta chain). No antigen is known for it. The CDR3 contains 14 residues. Germline V gene data show CDR1 as DFQATT and CDR2 as SNEGSKA (reference sequence). These data originate in a study of T cells expressing NK-cell markers. Overall study: The TCR beta repertoires originated in sorted CD3+CD56+NKG2C+, CD3+CD56+NKG2C- and CD3+CD56-NKG2C+ T cells. Study conclusions and caveats: In several donors, dominant clonotypes made up 28.3-60.1% of CD3+CD56-NKG2C+ cells. In six donors, dominant NKG2C+ clonotypes were roughly 1.0-8% of CD8+ T cells.

5'RACE template switching built TCR beta cDNA with unique molecular identifiers. TCRdb re-called the 5' RACE reads; every CDR3 protein appears as one record, without DNA. Its listing shows roughly 280,000 distinct CDR3 sequences. The specimen sequenced was blood T cells: a sorted CD56 or NKG2C T cell subset, CD4+ or CD8+ T cells, or bulk PBMC T cells (not recorded which). The chain employs TRBV20-1 and TRBJ1-5; TCRdb designates TRBD1, a call that cannot be tested without DNA. The receptor's source is a man aged 18-30 years in good health. CDR3 sequence reads: CSAGGQGASQPQHF.